Following are 9 T cell receptor beta chains from one sample sequenced in a study of T cell repertoires in cytomegalovirus infection. One entry per CDR3 protein results from TCRdb running MiXCR on the reads. The data show some 940,000 distinct CDR3 sequences, with roughly 31% seen just once and around an eighth held by the top ten. What these receptors recognize is not known. Specimen: cultured CD8+ T cells from PBMCs, collected from culture after CMV antigen stimulation. The receptors here all came from a human donor in good health (CMV status not recorded). Some clones in this sample may be carry-over from other donors' samples.

The V call is TRBV20-1, the J call TRBJ1-1, with D possibly being TRBD1 (5 bases). Germline-derived CDR1 and CDR2 are DFQATT and SNEGSKA (reference sequence). This CDR3 region has 13 residues. Trimming stripped 6 bases from V and 2 bases from J, with 13 bases between. In DNA form, the CDR3 reads TGCAGTGCCCTGGGAGGGGAAAACACTGAAGCTTTCTTT. Translated, it gives CSALGGENTEAFF.

This clonotype was recorded many times. The chain employs TRBV27 and TRBJ1-5; D unclear. The V gene lost 6 bases and the J gene lost 1 base, with 10 bases spanning the gap. The length of the CDR3 is 14 residues. Germline CDR1 MNHEY, CDR2 SMNVEV (reference sequence). CDR3 amino acids: CASSFLGSNQPQHF. In DNA form, the CDR3 reads TGTGCCAGCAGCTTCCTCGGGAGCAATCAGCCCCAGCATTTT.

The chain has TRBV10-3 and TRBJ2-1; 12 nucleotides align to TRBD2. CDR1 is ENHRY, CDR2 SYGVKD, per germline. CDR3 size: 18 residues. J lost 0 bases, V lost 6 bases, and 9 bases had no gene match. The CDR3 region is CAISGLAGLYSSYNEQFF. CDR3 in DNA: TGTGCCATCAGCGGACTAGCGGGGTTATATAGCTCCTACAATGAGCAGTTCTTC.

The chain carries TRBV27 and TRBJ2-5, with TRBD2 matching over 8 bases. Unmatched junction bases numbered 7, after V lost 10 bases and J lost 6 bases. Germline V gene data show CDR1 as MNHEY and CDR2 as SMNVEV (reference sequence). CDR3 length: 12 residues. The CDR3 bases are TGTGCCACTCGGGAGGGGAAGAAGACCCAGTACTTC. The encoded protein is CATREGKKTQYF.

V is TRBV27 and J is TRBJ2-1, with 9 bases matching TRBD2. Germline CDR1 MNHEY, CDR2 SMNVEV (reference sequence). The CDR3 loop spans 14 amino acids. After removal of 10 bases from V and 3 bases from J, the junction contained 7 bases not matched to a gene. CDR3 DNA sequence: TGTGCCACAATAGCGGGGGCGGACTACAATGAGCAGTTCTTC. This gives the protein CATIAGADYNEQFF.

The rearrangement uses TRBV4-1 and TRBJ1-2; 8 positions agree with TRBD1. Germline loops: CDR1 MGHRA, CDR2 YSYEKL. V gave up 1 base and J gave up 5 bases; unmatched junction bases: 6. The CDR3 is 15 amino acids. Here the CDR3 reads CASSQVMGQVYGYTF. The CDR3 nucleotides read TGCGCCAGCAGCCAAGTTATGGGACAGGTATATGGCTACACCTTC.

This clonotype came up a few times. This chain uses TRBV12-3 or TRBV12-4 with TRBJ1-2; D is unclear. Trimming stripped 4 bases from V and 0 bases from J, with 18 bases between. CDR3 length equals 17 residues. The CDR3 DNA follows: TGTGCCAGCAGTTCCCAAGGTCGCTATATTTCTAACTATGGCTACACCTTC. It codes for CASSSQGRYISNYGYTF.

This sequence joins TRBV19 and TRBJ1-2; D ambiguous. The CDR3 is 15 residues long. CDR1 LNHDA and CDR2 SQIVND come from the germline V gene (reference sequence). Trimming took 5 bases from V and 5 from J, leaving 18 bases between them. CDR3 nucleotides: TGTGCCAGTAGTCCTCGGGTCCGGAGCTTGTATGGCTACACCTTC. Translated: CASSPRVRSLYGYTF. The whole variable domain, filled in from reference TRBV19 and TRBJ1-2, reads DGGITQSPKYLFRKEGQNVTLSCEQNLNHDAMYWYRQDPGQGLRLIYYSQIVNDFQKGDIAEGYSVSREKKESFPLTVTSAQKNPTAFYLCASSPRVRSLYGYTFGSGTRLTVV.

V and J are TRBV6-5 and TRBJ1-1; D may be TRBD1 (5 bases). Looked up from germline, CDR1 is MNHEY and CDR2 is SVGAGI. V lost 5 bases and J 7 bases, leaving 14 bases between the germline ends. The CDR3 loop spans 13 amino acids. CDR3 sequence reads: CASSPHGAGEAFF. DNA for the CDR3: TGTGCCAGCAGTCCGCACGGGGCTGGTGAAGCTTTCTTT.